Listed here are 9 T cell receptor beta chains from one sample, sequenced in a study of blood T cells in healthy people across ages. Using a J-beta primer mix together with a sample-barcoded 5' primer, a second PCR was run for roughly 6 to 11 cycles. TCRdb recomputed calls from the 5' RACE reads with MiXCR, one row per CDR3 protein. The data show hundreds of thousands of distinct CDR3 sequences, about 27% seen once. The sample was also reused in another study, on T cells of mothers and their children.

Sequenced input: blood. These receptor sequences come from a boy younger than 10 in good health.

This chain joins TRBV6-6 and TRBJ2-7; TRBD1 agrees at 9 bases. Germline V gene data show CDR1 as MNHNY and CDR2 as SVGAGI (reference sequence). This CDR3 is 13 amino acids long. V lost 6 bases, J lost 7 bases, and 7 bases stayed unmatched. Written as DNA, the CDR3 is TGTGCCAGCAGCCGCCGACAGGGGGGGGAGCAGTACTTC. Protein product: CASSRRQGGEQYF.

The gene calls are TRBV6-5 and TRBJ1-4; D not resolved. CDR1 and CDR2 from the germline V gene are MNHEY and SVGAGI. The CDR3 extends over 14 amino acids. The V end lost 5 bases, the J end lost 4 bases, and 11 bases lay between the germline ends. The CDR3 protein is CASSPWEGNEKLFF. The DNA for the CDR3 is TGTGCCAGCAGTCCCTGGGAGGGTAATGAAAAACTGTTTTTT.

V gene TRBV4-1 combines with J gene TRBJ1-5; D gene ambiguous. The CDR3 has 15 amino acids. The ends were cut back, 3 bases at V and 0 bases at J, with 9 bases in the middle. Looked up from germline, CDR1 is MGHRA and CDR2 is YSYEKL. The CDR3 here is CASSQGLYSNQPQHF. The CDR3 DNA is TGCGCCAGCAGCCAGGGCTTATATAGCAATCAGCCCCAGCATTTT.

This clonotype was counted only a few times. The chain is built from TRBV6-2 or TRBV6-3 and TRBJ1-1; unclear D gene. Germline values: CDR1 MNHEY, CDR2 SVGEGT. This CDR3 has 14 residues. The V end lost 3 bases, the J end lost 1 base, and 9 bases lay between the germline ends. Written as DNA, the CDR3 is TGTGCCAGCAGTTATCGGGAGAGGAACACTGAAGCTTTCTTT. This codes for CASSYRERNTEAFF.

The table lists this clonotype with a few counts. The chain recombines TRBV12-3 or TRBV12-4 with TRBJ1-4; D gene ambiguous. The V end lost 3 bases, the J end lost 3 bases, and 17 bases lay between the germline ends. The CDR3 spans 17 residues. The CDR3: CASSFPWYGGPNEKLFF. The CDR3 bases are TGTGCCAGCAGTTTTCCGTGGTACGGCGGACCTAATGAAAAACTGTTTTTT.

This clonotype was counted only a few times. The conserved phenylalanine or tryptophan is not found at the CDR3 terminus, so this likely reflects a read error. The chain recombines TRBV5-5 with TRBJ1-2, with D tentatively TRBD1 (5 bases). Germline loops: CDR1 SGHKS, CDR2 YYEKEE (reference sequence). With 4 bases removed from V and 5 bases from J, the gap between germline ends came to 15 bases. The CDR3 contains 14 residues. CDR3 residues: CASSPDGAPYGYTL. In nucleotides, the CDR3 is TGTGCCAGCAGCCCGGACGGGGCCCCATATGGCTACACCCTC.

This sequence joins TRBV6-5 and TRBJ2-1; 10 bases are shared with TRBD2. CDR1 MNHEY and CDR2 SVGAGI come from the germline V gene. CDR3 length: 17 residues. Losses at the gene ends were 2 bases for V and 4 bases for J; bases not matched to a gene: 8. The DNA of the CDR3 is TGTGCCAGCAGTTACAGGAGATCAGCGGGAGGGTACAATGAGCAGTTCTTC. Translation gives CASSYRRSAGGYNEQFF.

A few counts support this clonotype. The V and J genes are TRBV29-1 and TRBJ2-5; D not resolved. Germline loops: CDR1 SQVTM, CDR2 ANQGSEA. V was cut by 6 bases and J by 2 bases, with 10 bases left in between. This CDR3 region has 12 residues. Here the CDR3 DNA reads TGCAGCGTCATGACACCACAAGAGACCCAGTACTTC. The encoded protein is CSVMTPQETQYF.

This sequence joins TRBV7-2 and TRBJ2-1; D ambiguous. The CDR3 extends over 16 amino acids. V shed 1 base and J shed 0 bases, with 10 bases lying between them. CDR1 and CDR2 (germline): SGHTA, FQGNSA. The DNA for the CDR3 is TGTGCCAGCAGCTTAGATCCTCGGCGCTCCTACAATGAGCAGTTCTTC. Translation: CASSLDPRRSYNEQFF.